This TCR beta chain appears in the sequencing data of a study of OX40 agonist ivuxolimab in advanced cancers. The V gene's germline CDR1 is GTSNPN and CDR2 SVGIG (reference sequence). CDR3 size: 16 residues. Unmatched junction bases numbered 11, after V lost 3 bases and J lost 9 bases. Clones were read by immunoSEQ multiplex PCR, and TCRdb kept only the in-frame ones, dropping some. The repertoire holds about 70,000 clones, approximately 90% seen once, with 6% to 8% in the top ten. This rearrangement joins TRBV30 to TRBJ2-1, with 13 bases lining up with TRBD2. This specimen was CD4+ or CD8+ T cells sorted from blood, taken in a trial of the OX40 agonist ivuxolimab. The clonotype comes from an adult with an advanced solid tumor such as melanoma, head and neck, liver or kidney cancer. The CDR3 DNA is TGTGCCTGGAGCACGGGACTAGCGGGGAAGGATGGTGAGCAGTTCTTC. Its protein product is CAWSTGLAGKDGEQFF. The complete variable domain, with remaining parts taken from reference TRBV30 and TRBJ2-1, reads SQTIHQWPATLVQPVGSPLSLECTVEGTSNPNLYWYRQAAGRGLQLLFYSVGIGQISSEVPQNLSASRPQDRQFILSSKKLLLSDSGFYLCAWSTGLAGKDGEQFFGPGTRLTVL.